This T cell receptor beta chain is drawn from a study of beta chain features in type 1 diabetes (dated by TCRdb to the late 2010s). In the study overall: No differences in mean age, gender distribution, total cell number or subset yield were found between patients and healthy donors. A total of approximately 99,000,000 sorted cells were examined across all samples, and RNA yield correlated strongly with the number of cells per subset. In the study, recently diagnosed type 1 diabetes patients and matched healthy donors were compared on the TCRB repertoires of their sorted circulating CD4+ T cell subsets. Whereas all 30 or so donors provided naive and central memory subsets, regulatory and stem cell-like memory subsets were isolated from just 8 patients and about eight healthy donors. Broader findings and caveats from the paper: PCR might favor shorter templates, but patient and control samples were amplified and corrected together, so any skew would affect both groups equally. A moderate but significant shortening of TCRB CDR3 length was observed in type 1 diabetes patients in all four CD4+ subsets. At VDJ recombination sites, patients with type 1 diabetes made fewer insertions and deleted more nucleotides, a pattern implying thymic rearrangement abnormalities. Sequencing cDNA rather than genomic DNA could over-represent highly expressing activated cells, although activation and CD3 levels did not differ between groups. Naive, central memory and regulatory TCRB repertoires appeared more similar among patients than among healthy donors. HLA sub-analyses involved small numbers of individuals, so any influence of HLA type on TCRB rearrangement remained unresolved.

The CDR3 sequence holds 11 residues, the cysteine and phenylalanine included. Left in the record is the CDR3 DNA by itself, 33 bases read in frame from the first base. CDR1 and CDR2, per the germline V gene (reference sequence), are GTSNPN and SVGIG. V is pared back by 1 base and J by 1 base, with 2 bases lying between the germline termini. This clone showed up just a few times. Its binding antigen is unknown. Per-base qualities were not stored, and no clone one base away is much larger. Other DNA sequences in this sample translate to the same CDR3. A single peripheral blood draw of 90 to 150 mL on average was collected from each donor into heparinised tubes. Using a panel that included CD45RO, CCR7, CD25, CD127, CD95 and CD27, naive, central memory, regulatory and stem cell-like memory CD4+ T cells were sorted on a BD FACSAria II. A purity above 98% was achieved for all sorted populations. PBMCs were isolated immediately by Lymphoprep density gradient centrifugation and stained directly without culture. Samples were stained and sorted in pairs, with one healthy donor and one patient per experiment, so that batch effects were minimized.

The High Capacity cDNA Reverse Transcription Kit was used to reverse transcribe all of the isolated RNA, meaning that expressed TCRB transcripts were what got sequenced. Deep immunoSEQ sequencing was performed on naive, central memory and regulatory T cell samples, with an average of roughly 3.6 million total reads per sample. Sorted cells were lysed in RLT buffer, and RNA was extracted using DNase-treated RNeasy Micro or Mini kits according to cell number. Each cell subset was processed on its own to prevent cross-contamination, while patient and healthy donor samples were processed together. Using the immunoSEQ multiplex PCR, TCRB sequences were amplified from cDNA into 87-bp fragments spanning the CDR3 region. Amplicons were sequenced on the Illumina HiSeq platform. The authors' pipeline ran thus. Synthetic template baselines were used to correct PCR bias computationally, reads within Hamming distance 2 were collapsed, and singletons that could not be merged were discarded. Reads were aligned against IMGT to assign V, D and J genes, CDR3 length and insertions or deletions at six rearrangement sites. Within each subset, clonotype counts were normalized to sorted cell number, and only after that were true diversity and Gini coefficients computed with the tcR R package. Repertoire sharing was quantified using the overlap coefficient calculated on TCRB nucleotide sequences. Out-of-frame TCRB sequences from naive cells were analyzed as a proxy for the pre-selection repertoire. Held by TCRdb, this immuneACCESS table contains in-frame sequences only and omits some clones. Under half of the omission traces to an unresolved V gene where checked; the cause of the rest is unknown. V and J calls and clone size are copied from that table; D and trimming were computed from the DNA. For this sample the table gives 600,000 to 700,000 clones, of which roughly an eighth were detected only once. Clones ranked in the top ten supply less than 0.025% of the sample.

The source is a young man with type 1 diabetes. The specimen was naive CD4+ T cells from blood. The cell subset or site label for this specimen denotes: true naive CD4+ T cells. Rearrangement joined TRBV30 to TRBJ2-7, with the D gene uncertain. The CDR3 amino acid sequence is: CAWSASYEQYF. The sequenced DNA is TGTGCCTGGAGTGCGTCCTACGAGCAGTACTTC.